This TCR beta chain was sequenced during a study of T cell responses to AZD1222 COVID-19 vaccine. Findings and caveats of the study: Increases in Spike-specific TCR breadth and depth were seen after two AZD1222 doses.

Method: immunoSEQ multiplex PCR; TCRdb's copy keeps in-frame clones and lacks some. The sample has some 95,000 clones; around 92% are singletons. In the case of this clone: Its antigen is unknown.

This TCR was sampled from an adult in good health. The input for sequencing was peripheral blood, taken on day 0 of MenACWY control vaccination.

CDR3 loop: CASSPGGFNYGYTF. CDR3 DNA: TGTGCCAGCAGCCCGGGAGGATTTAACTATGGCTACACCTTC. The V gene is TRBV6-5, the J gene TRBJ1-2; D remains ambiguous. The germline CDR1 and CDR2 sequences are MNHEY and SVGAGI. CDR3 size: 14 residues. The germline V and J ends were trimmed by 6 bases and 1 base, with 12 bases remaining between them.